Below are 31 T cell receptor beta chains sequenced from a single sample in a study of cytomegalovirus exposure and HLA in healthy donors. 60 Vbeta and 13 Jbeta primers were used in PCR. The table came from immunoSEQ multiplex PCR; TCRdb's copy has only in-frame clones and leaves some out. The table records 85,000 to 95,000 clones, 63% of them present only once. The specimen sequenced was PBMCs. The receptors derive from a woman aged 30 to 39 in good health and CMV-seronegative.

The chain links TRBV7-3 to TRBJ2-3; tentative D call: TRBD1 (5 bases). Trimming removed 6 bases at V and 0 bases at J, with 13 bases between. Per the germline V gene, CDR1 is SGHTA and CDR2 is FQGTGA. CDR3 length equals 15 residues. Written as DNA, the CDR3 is TGTGCCAGCAGACCACCAGGGATGAGCACAGATACGCAGTATTTT. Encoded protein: CASRPPGMSTDTQYF.

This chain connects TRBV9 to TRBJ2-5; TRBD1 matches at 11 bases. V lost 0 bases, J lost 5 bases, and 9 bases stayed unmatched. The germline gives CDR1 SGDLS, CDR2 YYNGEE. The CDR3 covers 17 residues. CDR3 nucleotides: TGTGCCAGCAGCGTAGCTTGGACAGGGGGCGAAATGGAGACCCAGTACTTC. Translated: CASSVAWTGGEMETQYF.

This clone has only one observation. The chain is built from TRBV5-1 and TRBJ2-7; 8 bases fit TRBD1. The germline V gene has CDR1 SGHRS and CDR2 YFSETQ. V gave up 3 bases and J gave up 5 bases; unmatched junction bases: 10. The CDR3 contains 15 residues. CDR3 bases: TGCGCCAGCAGCTCGGCGGACAGGGAGGTAAACGAGCAGTACTTC. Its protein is CASSSADREVNEQYF. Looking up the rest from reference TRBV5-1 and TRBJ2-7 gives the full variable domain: KAGVTQTPRYLIKTRGQQVTLSCSPISGHRSVSWYQQTPGQGLQFLFEYFSETQRNKGNFPGRFSGRQFSNSRSEMNVSTLELGDSALYLCASSSADREVNEQYFGPGTRLTVT.

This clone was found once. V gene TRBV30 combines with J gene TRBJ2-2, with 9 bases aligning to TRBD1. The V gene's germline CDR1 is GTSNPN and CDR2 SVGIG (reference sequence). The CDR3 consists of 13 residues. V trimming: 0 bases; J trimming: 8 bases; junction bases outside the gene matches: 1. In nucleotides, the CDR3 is TGTGCCTGGAGTGTACAGGGGGCTGGGGAGCTGTTTTTT. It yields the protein CAWSVQGAGELFF. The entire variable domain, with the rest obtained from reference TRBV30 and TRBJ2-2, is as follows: SQTIHQWPATLVQPVGSPLSLECTVEGTSNPNLYWYRQAAGRGLQLLFYSVGIGQISSEVPQNLSASRPQDRQFILSSKKLLLSDSGFYLCAWSVQGAGELFFGEGSRLTVL.

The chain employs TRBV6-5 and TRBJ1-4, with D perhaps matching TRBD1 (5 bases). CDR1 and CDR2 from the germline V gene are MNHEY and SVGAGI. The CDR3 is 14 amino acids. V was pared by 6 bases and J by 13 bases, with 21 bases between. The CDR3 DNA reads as TGTGCCAGCAGAGAATTGGACGGGGGAAGGGGACTGTTTTTT. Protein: CASRELDGGRGLFF.

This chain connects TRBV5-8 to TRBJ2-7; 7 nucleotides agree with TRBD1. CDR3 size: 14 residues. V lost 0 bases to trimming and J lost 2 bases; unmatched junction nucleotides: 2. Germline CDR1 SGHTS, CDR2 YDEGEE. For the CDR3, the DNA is TGTGCCAGCAGCTTGGGTGACAGGGCCTACGAGCAGTACTTC. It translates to CASSLGDRAYEQYF.

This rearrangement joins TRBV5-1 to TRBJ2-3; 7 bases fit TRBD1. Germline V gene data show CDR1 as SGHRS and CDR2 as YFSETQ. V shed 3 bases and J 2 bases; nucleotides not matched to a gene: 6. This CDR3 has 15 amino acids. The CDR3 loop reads CASSSSGTVTDTQYF. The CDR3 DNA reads TGCGCCAGCAGCTCGTCCGGGACAGTCACAGATACGCAGTATTTT.

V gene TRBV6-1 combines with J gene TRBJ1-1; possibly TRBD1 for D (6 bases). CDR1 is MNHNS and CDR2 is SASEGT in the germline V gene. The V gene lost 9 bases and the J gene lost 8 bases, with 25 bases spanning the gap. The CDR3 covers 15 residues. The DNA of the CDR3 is TGTGCCAGTGAACCCCGGGGACAAGGGTTATACGAAGCTTTCTTT. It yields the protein CASEPRGQGLYEAFF.

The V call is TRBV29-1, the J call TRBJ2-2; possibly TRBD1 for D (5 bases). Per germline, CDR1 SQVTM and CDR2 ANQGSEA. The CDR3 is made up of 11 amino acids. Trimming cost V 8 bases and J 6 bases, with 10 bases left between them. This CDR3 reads CSFRVAGELFF. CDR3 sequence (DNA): TGCAGCTTCAGGGTTGCCGGGGAGCTGTTTTTT.

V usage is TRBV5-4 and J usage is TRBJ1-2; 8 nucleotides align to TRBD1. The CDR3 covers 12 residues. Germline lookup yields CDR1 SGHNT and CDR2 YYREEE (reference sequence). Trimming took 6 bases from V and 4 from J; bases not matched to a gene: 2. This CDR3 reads CASTGGGYGYTF. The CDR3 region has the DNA TGTGCCAGCACAGGGGGCGGCTATGGCTACACCTTC. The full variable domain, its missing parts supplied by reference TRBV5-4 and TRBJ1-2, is ETGVTQSPTHLIKTRGQQVTLRCSSQSGHNTVSWYQQALGQGPQFIFQYYREEENGRGNFPPRFSGLQFPNYSSELNVNALELDDSALYLCASTGGGYGYTFGSGTRLTVV.

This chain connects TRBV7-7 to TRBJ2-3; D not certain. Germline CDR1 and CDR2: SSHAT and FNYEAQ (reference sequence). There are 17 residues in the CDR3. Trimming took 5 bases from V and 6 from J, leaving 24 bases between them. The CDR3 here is CASSPPRGRKSGDTQYF. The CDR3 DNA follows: TGTGCCAGCAGCCCCCCTCGAGGAAGGAAAAGTGGGGATACGCAGTATTTT.

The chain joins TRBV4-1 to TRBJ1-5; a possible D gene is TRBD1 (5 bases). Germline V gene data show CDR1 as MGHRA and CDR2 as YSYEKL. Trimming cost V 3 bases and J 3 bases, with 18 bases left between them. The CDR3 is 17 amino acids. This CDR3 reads CASSHPRGHKANQPQHF. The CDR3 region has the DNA TGCGCCAGCAGCCACCCAAGGGGTCATAAGGCCAATCAGCCCCAGCATTTT.

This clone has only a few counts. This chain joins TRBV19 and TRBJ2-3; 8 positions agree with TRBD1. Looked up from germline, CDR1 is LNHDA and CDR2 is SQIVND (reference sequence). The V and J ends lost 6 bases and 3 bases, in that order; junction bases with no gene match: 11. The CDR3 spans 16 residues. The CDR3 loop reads CASSLTGAIVTDTQYF. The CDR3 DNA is TGTGCCAGTAGCCTGACAGGGGCGATCGTGACAGATACGCAGTATTTT. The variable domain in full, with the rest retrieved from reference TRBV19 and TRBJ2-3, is DGGITQSPKYLFRKEGQNVTLSCEQNLNHDAMYWYRQDPGQGLRLIYYSQIVNDFQKGDIAEGYSVSREKKESFPLTVTSAQKNPTAFYLCASSLTGAIVTDTQYFGPGTRLTVL.

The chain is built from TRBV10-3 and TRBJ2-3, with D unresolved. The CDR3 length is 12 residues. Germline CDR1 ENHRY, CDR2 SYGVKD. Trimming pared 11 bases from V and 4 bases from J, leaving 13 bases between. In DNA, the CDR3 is TGTGCCCACGCGGTAGCAGCAGATACGCAGTATTTT. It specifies CAHAVAADTQYF.

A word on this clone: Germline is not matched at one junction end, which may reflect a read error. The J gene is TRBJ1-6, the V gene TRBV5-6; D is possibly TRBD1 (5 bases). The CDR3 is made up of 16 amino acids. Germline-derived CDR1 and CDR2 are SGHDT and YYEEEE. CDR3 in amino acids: CASSLRVGERNSPPHF. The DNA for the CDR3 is TGTGCCAGCAGCTTGAGGGTAGGGGAAAGGAATTCACCCCCCCACTTT.

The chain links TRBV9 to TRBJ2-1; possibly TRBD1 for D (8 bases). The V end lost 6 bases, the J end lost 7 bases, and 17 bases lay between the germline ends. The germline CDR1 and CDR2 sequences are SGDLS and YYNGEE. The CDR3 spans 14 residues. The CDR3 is CASNLGQGGNEQFF. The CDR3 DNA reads TGTGCCAGCAACCTAGGACAGGGAGGGAATGAGCAGTTCTTC.

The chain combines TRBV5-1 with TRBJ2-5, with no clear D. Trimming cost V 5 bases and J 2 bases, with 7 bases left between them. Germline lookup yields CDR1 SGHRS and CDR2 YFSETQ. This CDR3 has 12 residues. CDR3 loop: CASRSQQETQYF. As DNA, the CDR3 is TGCGCCAGCAGGTCTCAGCAAGAGACCCAGTACTTC.

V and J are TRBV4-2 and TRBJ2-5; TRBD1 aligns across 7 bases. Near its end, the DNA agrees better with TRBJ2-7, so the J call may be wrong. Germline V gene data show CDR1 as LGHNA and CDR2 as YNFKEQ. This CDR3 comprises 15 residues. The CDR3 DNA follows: TGTGCCAGCAGCCAAGAGGGACAGCCTACCTACGAGCAGTACTTC. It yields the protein CASSQEGQPTYEQYF.

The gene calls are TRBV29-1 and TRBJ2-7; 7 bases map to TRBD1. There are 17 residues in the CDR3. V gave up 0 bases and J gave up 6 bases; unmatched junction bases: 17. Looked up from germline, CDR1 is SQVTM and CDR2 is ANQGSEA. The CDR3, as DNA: TGCAGCGTTGAAGATTTCAGACCGGGTCAGGGGGTAGGCGAGCAGTACTTC. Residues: CSVEDFRPGQGVGEQYF.

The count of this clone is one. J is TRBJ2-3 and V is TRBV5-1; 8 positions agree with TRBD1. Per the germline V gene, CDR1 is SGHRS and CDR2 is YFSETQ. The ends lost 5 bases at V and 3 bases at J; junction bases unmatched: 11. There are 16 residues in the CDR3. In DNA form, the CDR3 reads TGCGCCAGCAGACAAACAGGGGGTCCTGCAACAGATACGCAGTATTTT. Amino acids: CASRQTGGPATDTQYF.

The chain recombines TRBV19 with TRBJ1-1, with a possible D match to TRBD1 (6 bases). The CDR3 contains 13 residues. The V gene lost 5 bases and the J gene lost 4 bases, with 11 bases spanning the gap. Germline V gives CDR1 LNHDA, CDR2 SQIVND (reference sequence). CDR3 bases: TGTGCCAGTAGTGTACAGGGAAGCACTGAAGCTTTCTTT. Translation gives CASSVQGSTEAFF.

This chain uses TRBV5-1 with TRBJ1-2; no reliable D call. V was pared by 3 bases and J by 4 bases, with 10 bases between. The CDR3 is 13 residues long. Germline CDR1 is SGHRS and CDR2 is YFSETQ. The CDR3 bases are TGCGCCAGCAGCTCGGGAGACACCTATGGCTACACCTTC. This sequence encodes CASSSGDTYGYTF.

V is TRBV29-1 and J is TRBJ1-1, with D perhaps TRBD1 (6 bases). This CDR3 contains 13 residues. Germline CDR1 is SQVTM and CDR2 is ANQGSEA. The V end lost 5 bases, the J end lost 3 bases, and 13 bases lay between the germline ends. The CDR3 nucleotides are TGCAGCGTTCCCCAAGGGGGATACACTGAAGCTTTCTTT. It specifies CSVPQGGYTEAFF.

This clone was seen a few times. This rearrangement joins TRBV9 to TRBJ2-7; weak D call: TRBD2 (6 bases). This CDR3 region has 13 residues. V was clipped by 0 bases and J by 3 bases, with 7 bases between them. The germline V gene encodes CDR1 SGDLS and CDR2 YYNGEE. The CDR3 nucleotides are TGTGCCAGCAGCGTAGGGGGGGACTACGAGCAGTACTTC. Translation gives CASSVGGDYEQYF.

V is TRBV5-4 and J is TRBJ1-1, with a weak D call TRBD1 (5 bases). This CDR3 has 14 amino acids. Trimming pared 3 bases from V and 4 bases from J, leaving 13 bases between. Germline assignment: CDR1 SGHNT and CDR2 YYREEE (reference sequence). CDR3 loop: CASSYLQGSTEAFF. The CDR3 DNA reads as TGTGCCAGCAGCTACTTGCAGGGTTCCACTGAAGCTTTCTTT.

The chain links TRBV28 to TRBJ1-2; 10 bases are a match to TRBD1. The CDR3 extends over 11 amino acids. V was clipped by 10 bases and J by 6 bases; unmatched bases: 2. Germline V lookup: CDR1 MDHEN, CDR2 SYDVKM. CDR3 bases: TGTGCCACCGGACAGGGGGATGGCTACACCTTC. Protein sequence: CATGQGDGYTF.

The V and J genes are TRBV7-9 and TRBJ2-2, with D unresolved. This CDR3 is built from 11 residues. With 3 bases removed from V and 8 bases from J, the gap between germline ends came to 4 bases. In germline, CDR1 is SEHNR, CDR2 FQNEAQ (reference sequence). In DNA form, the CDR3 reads TGTGCCAGCAGCTTCCAAGGGGAGCTGTTTTTT. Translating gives CASSFQGELFF.

CDR3 protein: CATTQVGRAADTQYF. The CDR3 bases are TGTGCCACCACACAGGTCGGGAGGGCCGCAGATACGCAGTATTTT. The chain is built from TRBV2 and TRBJ2-3; 8 bases map to TRBD2. V shed 10 bases, J shed 4 bases, and the junction held 13 bases outside the gene matches. The CDR3 has 15 amino acids. CDR1 and CDR2 (germline): SNHLY, FYNNEI.

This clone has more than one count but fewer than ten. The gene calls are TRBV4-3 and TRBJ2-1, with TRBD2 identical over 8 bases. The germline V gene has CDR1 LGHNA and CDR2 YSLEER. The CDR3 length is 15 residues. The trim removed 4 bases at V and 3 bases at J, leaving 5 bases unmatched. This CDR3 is CASSPLAGDYNEQFF. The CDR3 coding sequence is TGCGCCAGCAGCCCCCTAGCGGGTGACTACAATGAGCAGTTCTTC.

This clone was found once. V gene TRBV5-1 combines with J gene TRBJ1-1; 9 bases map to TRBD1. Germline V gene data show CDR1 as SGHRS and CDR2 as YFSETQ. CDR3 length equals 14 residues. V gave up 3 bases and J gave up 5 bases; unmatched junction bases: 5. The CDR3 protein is CASSWGDRATEAFF. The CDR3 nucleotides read TGCGCCAGCAGCTGGGGGGACAGGGCGACTGAAGCTTTCTTT. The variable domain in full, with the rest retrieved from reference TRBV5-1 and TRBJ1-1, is KAGVTQTPRYLIKTRGQQVTLSCSPISGHRSVSWYQQTPGQGLQFLFEYFSETQRNKGNFPGRFSGRQFSNSRSEMNVSTLELGDSALYLCASSWGDRATEAFFGQGTRLTVV.

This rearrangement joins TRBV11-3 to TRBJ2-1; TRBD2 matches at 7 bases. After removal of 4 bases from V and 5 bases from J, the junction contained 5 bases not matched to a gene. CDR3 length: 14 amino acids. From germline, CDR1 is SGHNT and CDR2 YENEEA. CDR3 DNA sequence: TGTGCCAGCAGCTCAACCGGGACTAACAATGAGCAGTTCTTC. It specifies CASSSTGTNNEQFF.